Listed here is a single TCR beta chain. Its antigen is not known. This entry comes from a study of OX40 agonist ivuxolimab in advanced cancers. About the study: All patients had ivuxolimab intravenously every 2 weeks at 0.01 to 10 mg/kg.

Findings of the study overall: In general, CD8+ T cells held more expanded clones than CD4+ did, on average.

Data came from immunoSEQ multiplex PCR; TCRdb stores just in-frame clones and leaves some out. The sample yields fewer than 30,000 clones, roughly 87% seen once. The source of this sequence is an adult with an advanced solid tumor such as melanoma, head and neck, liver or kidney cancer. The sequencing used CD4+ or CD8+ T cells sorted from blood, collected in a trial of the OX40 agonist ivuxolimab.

The CDR3 DNA reads TGTGCCAGCAGCGTAACAGGGTCAGCCCACACTGAAGCTTTCTTT. Encoded protein: CASSVTGSAHTEAFF. The rearrangement links TRBV9 to TRBJ1-1, with a possible D match to TRBD1 (6 bases). V gave up 1 base and J gave up 3 bases, with 13 bases separating them. CDR3 length: 15 residues. CDR1 is SGDLS, CDR2 YYNGEE, per germline.